The rows below give T cell receptor beta chains drawn from one sample of a study of T cell responses to AZD1222 COVID-19 vaccine. The repertoire was sequenced with immunoSEQ multiplex PCR; TCRdb's copy has only in-frame clones and lacks some. The table lists fewer than 200,000 clones, 80% to 95% of them singletons. The specimen comprised peripheral blood, sampled on day 0 of AZD1222 vaccination. The receptors originated from an adult in good health. Each CDR3 is given with its conserved first and last residue. The order of the fields is D gene, J gene, V gene, clone size, CDR3 DNA, CDR3 protein. D genes are given only for firm matches. Size values are once, few and many counts, or a class for expanded clones, and some rows have none.

D: .
J: TRBJ2-7
V: TRBV27
size: .
DNA: TGTGCCAGCCGAGGAGCGGAATCCTCCTACGAGCAGTACTTC
CDR3: CASRGAESSYEQYF

D: .
J: TRBJ1-5
V: TRBV7-2
size: once
DNA: TGTGCCAGCAGCGTAAACAGGGTTGCCAATCAGCCCCAGCATTTT
CDR3: CASSVNRVANQPQHF

D: .
J: TRBJ1-3
V: TRBV6-5
size: .
DNA: TGTGCCAGCAGCCTCGTTTTCTCTGGAAACACCATATATTTT
CDR3: CASSLVFSGNTIYF

D: TRBD2
J: TRBJ2-7
V: TRBV4-1
size: .
DNA: TGCGCCAGCAGCCAAGTGGCGGGGGGACCTACGAAGCAGTACTTC
CDR3: CASSQVAGGPTKQYF

D: .
J: TRBJ1-2
V: TRBV5-1
size: .
DNA: TGCGCCAGCAGCTTGGCAGGGGTGCCCTATGGCTACACCTTC
CDR3: CASSLAGVPYGYTF

D: .
J: TRBJ2-2
V: TRBV2
size: .
DNA: TGTGCCAGCGGCAGGGAGAACACCGGGGAGCTGTTTTTT
CDR3: CASGRENTGELFF

D: .
J: TRBJ2-3
V: TRBV5-1
size: .
DNA: TGCGCCAGCAGCTTGTCGACTAGCACAGATACGCAGTATTTT
CDR3: CASSLSTSTDTQYF

D: TRBD1
J: TRBJ1-1
V: TRBV10-2
size: .
DNA: TGCGCCAGCAGTGAGCAGGGGGCGTCTGAAGCTTTCTTT
CDR3: CASSEQGASEAFF

D: .
J: TRBJ1-5
V: TRBV6-5
size: .
DNA: TGTGCCAGCAGTTACGATGGGAATCAGCCCCAGCATTTT
CDR3: CASSYDGNQPQHF

D: .
J: TRBJ2-3
V: TRBV30
size: .
DNA: TGTGCCTGGAGCGGGACCGATACGCAGTATTTT
CDR3: CAWSGTDTQYF

D: .
J: TRBJ2-2
V: TRBV5-1
size: .
DNA: TGCGCCAGCAGCTTAGACGGGCCAAACACCGGGGAGCTGTTTTTT
CDR3: CASSLDGPNTGELFF